This TCR beta chain was sequenced in a study of regulatory T cells in long-lasting Graves disease (dated by TCRdb to about 2021). Turning to the overall study: Antithyroid drugs had been taken for less than 3 months by newly diagnosed Graves' disease patients. Peripheral blood TCR sequencing and RNA sequencing compared persistent Graves' disease patients with newly diagnosed Graves' disease patients. The study took place in China and was registered as a clinical trial. A total of around 35 samples underwent TCR sequencing: about 13 from persistent and approximately 20 from newly diagnosed Graves' disease patients. The full study reports these points: Peripheral blood alone was examined, since thyroid tissue, which constituted the primary lesion, could not be accessed. Preferential use of TRBV28, TRBJ1-2 and TRBJ2-5 was observed in persistent disease, whereas TRBV20-1 and TRBJ2-1 were favored in newly diagnosed disease. Only the TCR beta chain was sequenced and analyzed. Patients with persistent disease shared more public clonotypes (about 2,500) than newly diagnosed patients did (roughly 970). Persistent Graves' disease patients showed lower TCR Shannon entropy and fewer highly expanded clones than newly diagnosed patients, suggesting clonal expansion. The authors noted that the small sample size was a limitation that may lower accuracy.

What this sample's time point label stands for: newly diagnosed GD, antithyroid drugs for less than 3 months. For both TCR sequencing and RNA sequencing, RNA was extracted from PBMCs in TRIzol. The diagnosis of Graves' disease was made according to American Thyroid Association guidelines. The patients came from an endocrinology department in Xi'an, China. Each patient gave approximately 8.8 milliliters of peripheral blood, collected in an EDTA anticoagulant tube. Ficoll Paque Plus density gradient separation was used to isolate PBMCs, and no further T cell sorting was done. An Agilent 2100 Bioanalyzer and agarose gel were used to check RNA quality, while a NanoDrop 2000 measured RNA concentration. Concerning this clonotype itself: What antigen it recognizes has not been identified. Base quality data are lacking; no much larger clone is found one base away.

Library method: multiplex PCR. The sequencer listed for this sample is Illumina HiSeq 4000. TCR beta libraries were built with iRepertoire HTBI primers and Arm-PCR amplification of CDR3 regions. Gel purification was performed on PCR products prior to sequencing. The original methods were these. Across samples, roughly 60 TRBV and 13 to 15 TRBJ segments were identified and used for gene usage analysis of CDR3 amino acid clonotypes. Filtered high-quality paired reads were merged into contigs using COPE and FqMerger. Contigs were aligned with BLAST to IMGT TRBV, TRBD and TRBJ reference genes, and CDR3 was defined per IMGT. Clonotypes above 0.1% frequency were classified as highly expanded clones. Shannon entropy was used to measure repertoire diversity, and the Gini coefficient was used to measure V-J evenness. Public clonotypes were defined as clonotypes shared by more than one individual. The public reads were quality trimmed at Q25 with fastp and then assembled into clones with MiXCR by TCRdb, keeping productive beta chains. Under each unique CDR3 protein, matching rows form one entry showing the most common genes and DNA. The V and J calls reflect TCRdb's pipeline rather than the authors' work. This sample has a few hundred thousand distinct CDR3 sequences in its table, and over 9.5% of those were observed once. Jointly, the top ten make up under 20% of the sample.

CDR3 length: 19 amino acids, cysteine to phenylalanine. Of all the DNA, just the CDR3 is kept, 57 bases in frame from base 1. CDR1 and CDR2 are drawn from the germline V gene (reference sequence): SEHNR, FQNEAQ. Trimming takes 5 bases off V and 0 bases off J; junction bases not matched to a gene: 14. These sequences were also reported in another study, on T cells in Graves' hyperthyroidism and ophthalmopathy. From the second report: Stable Graves' hyperthyroidism was defined as the absence of progression to ophthalmopathy over 18 months of follow-up. The hyperthyroidism patients were between 18 and 65 years old and newly diagnosed, with a disease duration of less than 2 months. Any patient with an uncontrolled infection, another autoimmune disease, pregnancy or lactation was excluded. Diagnoses relied on clinical symptoms, serum thyroxine and TRAb, thyroid ultrasound and orbital computed tomography. For the first round of RT-PCR on the TCR CDR3, the HTBI primer set was used together with the Qiagen OneStep RT-PCR kit. Most expanded thyroid clonotypes (frequency above 0.001) were also detected in blood, suggesting blood repertoires may reflect thyroid immune responses. In cross-validation, a model built on a 13 V-J signature told ophthalmopathy apart from stable hyperthyroidism with approximately 91% sensitivity and about 81% specificity, and in testing the same model reached 80%/75%. In validation, the model predicted progression to ophthalmopathy with just under 71% sensitivity and approximately 74% specificity, a median of 6.5 months before onset. A discovery cohort of about 95 patients, approximately 45 with Graves' ophthalmopathy and 55 to 60 with stable Graves' hyperthyroidism, was used to find distinguishing TCR V-J signatures. Whether ophthalmopathy could be predicted prospectively was tested in an independent validation cohort made up of 18 to 20 hyperthyroidism patients plus 17 patients who later progressed to ophthalmopathy. The 85 to 100 discovery patients were randomly split 7:3 into training and test sets. Thyroid tissue and blood T-cell repertoires from roughly 6 Graves' hyperthyroidism patients were also compared in the study. After sampling, hyperthyroidism patients received methimazole starting at 30 mg daily, and ophthalmopathy patients received high-dose intravenous methylprednisolone. Libraries were constructed in a second round of multiplex PCR, after which size selection and purification were performed. Sequencing of the libraries was done on an Illumina HiSeq2000 using paired-end 100 bp reads. Raw data were processed with SOAPnuke, discarding reads with adapters, uncalled bases, mean Phred below 15, or no exact constant-primer or identifier match. COPE v1.2.5 was used to merge the high-quality paired reads, and each unique nucleotide sequence was defined as a clonotype. Clonotypes were aligned to IMGT TRBV, TRBD and TRBJ reference segments using MiTCR v1.1. Only V-J combinations with frequency above 0.0001, covering about 99% of repertoires, were analysed. The TCS score was defined as F50 (clonal expansion) divided by E x V (chaos), with BLOSUM62-based TCRdist calculated between CDR3 peptides within each V-J. Welch's t-statistics and random forest reduced 514 V-J features to 10 to 15, which were used in a naive Bayes classifier (R e1071). No statistical method was used to set the sample size in advance, and investigators knew the group allocation. The paper reports TCR Vbeta CDR3 sequencing of 140 or so peripheral blood samples: approximately 41 ophthalmopathy, fewer than 80 hyperthyroidism and around 17 progressor patients.

The chain is made from TRBV7-9 and TRBJ2-1; 9 central bases correspond to TRBD2. This sequence was found in a woman under 30 with Graves disease. Donor details come from another sample of the same person, matched by shared clones. This material consisted of peripheral blood mononuclear cells (PBMCs), taken at new diagnosis, from a patient treated with antithyroid drugs. The nucleotide sequence reads as follows: TGTGCCAGCAGCCCAGGGGCGGCTAGCGGGATCAGCTCCTACAATGAGCAGTTCTTC. Its product reads: CASSPGAASGISSYNEQFF.